This T cell receptor beta chain was captured in a study of shared clonotypes between healthy human individuals. About the study: Sampling drew on donors who were a couple of women and a few men aged 18 to 49. Study-wide points: The authors sampled blood alone, and tissue repertoires likely differ.

For this clone: Its antigen is unknown.

Those who donated were healthy HIV-negative adults, with no recent acute infections or vaccinations reported. All the donors were Caucasian adults who lived in Nashville, Tennessee. Profiled with immunoSEQ multiplex PCR; TCRdb holds only in-frame clones, not every one. The sample consists of 500,000 to 650,000 clones, around 80% of them appearing once. The CDR3 spans 15 residues. V gave up 8 bases and J gave up 4 bases, with 18 bases separating them. The germline gives CDR1 MNHNY, CDR2 SVGAGI (reference sequence). The TCR comes from a middle-aged woman in good health. Some clones in this sample may be carry-over from other donors' samples. Sequencing was performed on PBMCs. V usage is TRBV6-6 and J usage is TRBJ1-3; unclear D gene. CDR3 bases: TGTGCCAGCTCCTGGGAGGTTTCGGGAGGAAACACCATATATTTT. It codes for CASSWEVSGGNTIYF.